The entry that follows covers one TCR beta chain sequence. Antigen: not known. TCRdb called the RT-PCR reads again in MiXCR, with one record for every CDR3 protein. The sample records hundreds of thousands of distinct CDR3 sequences, 9.5% to 12% being singletons. The entry originates in a study of response to subunit inactivated influenza vaccine. Regarding the study as a whole: Authors suggested that a seasonal influenza vaccination recruits few new T cells each time.

The V end was cut by 4 bases, the J end by 9 bases, with 13 bases between. Germline lookup yields CDR1 SQVTM and CDR2 ANQGSEA. The CDR3 has 12 residues. This material consisted of PBMCs from blood, taken about 40 days after vaccination. The TCR comes from a man in his forties or fifties who received an inactivated influenza vaccine. The chain links TRBV29-1 to TRBJ2-1, with D possibly matching TRBD2 (6 bases). The CDR3 reads CSVGLAWGEQFF. As DNA, the CDR3 is TGCAGCGTTGGTCTAGCGTGGGGTGAGCAGTTCTTC.